These T cell receptor beta chains were read from a single sample in a study of blood T cell repertoires in COVID-19. Clones were read by immunoSEQ multiplex PCR, and TCRdb kept only the in-frame ones, dropping some. The repertoire consists of approximately 110,000 clones, with 85% to 90% occurring once and the leading ten covering roughly 5%. What was sequenced was peripheral blood. These receptors were collected from a woman aged 55-69 years with COVID-19, enrolled during active disease. CDR3s include the opening cysteine and the closing phenylalanine or tryptophan. D genes are given only for firm matches. Size values are once, few and many counts, or a class for expanded clones, and some rows have none.

TRBV5-1	NA	TRBJ2-5	TRBD2	TGCGCCAGCAGCTTCCCGGGACTAGCGGGGAGAGAGACCCAGTACTTC	CASSFPGLAGRETQYF
TRBV6-6	NA	TRBJ1-2	NA	TGTGCCAGCAGTTACTCGGGACACCAAACTATGGGCTACACCTTC	CASSYSGHQTMGYTF
TRBV15	NA	TRBJ1-5	TRBD1	TGTGCCACCAGCATTTTCCCCGGGACAGATCACCTTAGCAATCAGCCCCAGCATTTT	CATSIFPGTDHLSNQPQHF
TRBV29-1	once	TRBJ2-7	TRBD1	TGCAGCGTTGCAAGGACAGGGCCCGCTCACGAGCAGTACTTC	CSVARTGPAHEQYF
TRBV7-5	NA	TRBJ2-5	NA	TGTGTCAGAAGCCCCTGGCCTAGCGGGGGGGCGGTGACCCAGTACTTC	CVRSPWPSGGAVTQYF
TRBV5-1	NA	TRBJ1-3	NA	TGCGCCAGCAGCTTGGGGACAGCTGGAAACACCATATATTTT	CASSLGTAGNTIYF
TRBV30	once	TRBJ1-4	NA	TGTGCCTGGAGTGAAGGCGGAAAACTGTTTTTT	CAWSEGGKLFF
TRBV15	NA	TRBJ2-5	NA	TGTGCCACCAGCCCCCGCTCGTCCGGTACAGAGACCCAGTACTTC	CATSPRSSGTETQYF
TRBV4-1	NA	TRBJ1-1	NA	TGCGCCAGCAGCCAACCTTACACTGAAGCTTTCTTT	CASSQPYTEAFF
TRBV6-2/TRBV6-3	NA	TRBJ2-3	NA	TGTGCCAGCAGTGGACAAGCCACAGATACGCAGTATTTT	CASSGQATDTQYF
TRBV7-9	NA	TRBJ2-7	TRBD1	TGTGCCAGCAGCTTAGGACAGGGGGAATACGAGCAGTACTTC	CASSLGQGEYEQYF
TRBV7-9	NA	TRBJ1-3	NA	TGTGCCAGCAGCCCCGGGGAGGAGAGAAACACCATATATTTT	CASSPGEERNTIYF
TRBV4-2	NA	TRBJ2-1	NA	TGTGCCAGCAGCCAAGATGGACCCAGGGGTTATGAGAATGAGCAGTTCTTC	CASSQDGPRGYENEQFF
TRBV15	NA	TRBJ2-7	TRBD1	TGTGCCACCAGCAGAGGGGACAGCGAGACTCTCTACGAGCAGTACTTC	CATSRGDSETLYEQYF
TRBV29-1	NA	TRBJ1-4	TRBD1	TGCAGCGCCACGGGACAGGCAACTAATGAAAAACTGTTTTTT	CSATGQATNEKLFF
TRBV21-1	NA	TRBJ2-7	NA	TGTGCCAGCAGCTTTGCAAGGGACAGGGAATCCTACGAGCAGTACTTC	CASSFARDRESYEQYF
TRBV19	NA	TRBJ2-1	TRBD1	TGTGCCAGTAGTATCCGAGACAGGGGGATCGATGAGCAGTTCTTC	CASSIRDRGIDEQFF
TRBV10-3	NA	TRBJ2-1	TRBD2	TGTGCCATCAGGCCTACTAGCGGGGCGAACAATGAGCAGTTCTTC	CAIRPTSGANNEQFF
TRBV2	NA	TRBJ1-6	TRBD1	TGTGCCAGCAGAACAGGGGGCAGGTCACCCCTCCACTTT	CASRTGGRSPLHF
TRBV29-1	NA	TRBJ1-1	TRBD1	TGCAGCGTTTGGACCCTCCGACAGGGGTCGAACACTGAAGCTTTCTTT	CSVWTLRQGSNTEAFF
TRBV29-1	NA	TRBJ1-2	TRBD1	TGCAGCGTCACTACAGGGGCCCCTATCTATGGCTACACCTTC	CSVTTGAPIYGYTF
TRBV3-1/TRBV3-2	NA	TRBJ2-5	TRBD2	TGTGCCAGCAGCCAAGATGTGAGCGGGGGGAAAGAGACCCAGTACTTC	CASSQDVSGGKETQYF
TRBV3-1/TRBV3-2	NA	TRBJ1-6	NA	TGTGCCAGCAGCCCGGACAGCTTTAATTCACCCCTCCACTTT	CASSPDSFNSPLHF
TRBV29-1	NA	TRBJ1-6	TRBD1	TGCAGCGCAACGACAGGGCAAGGCTCACCCCTCCACTTT	CSATTGQGSPLHF
TRBV10-1	NA	TRBJ1-1	NA	TGCGCCACGTCCACTGACAGTGAAGCTTTCTTT	CATSTDSEAFF
TRBV6-5	NA	TRBJ1-2	NA	TGTGCCAGCAGTCCCCTTGGCAAGGAGAGAGGCTACACCTTC	CASSPLGKERGYTF
TRBV13	NA	TRBJ2-7	TRBD2	TGTGCCAGCAGCTCGGTGCTTAGCGGGGACTACGAGCAGTACTTC	CASSSVLSGDYEQYF
TRBV3-1/TRBV3-2	NA	TRBJ2-1	NA	TGTGCCAGCAGCCAAATGAGGGCCCTATACAATGAGCAGTTCTTC	CASSQMRALYNEQFF
TRBV7-3	NA	TRBJ1-1	NA	TGTGCCAGCAGCTTAGGGTTGCAGGGGCAAGCTTTCTTT	CASSLGLQGQAFF
TRBV5-5	NA	TRBJ2-7	TRBD1	TGTGCCAGCAGCCCCTGGGGCCCTGGACAGGCCTACGAGCAGTACTTC	CASSPWGPGQAYEQYF
TRBV19	once	TRBJ1-2	NA	TGTGCCAGTAGTTTGCGGGGTTCTAACTATGGCTACACCTTC	CASSLRGSNYGYTF
TRBV6-1	NA	TRBJ2-3	NA	TGTGCCAGCAGTGAAATCCAGGATACGCAGTATTTT	CASSEIQDTQYF
TRBV7-9	few	TRBJ1-2	NA	TGTGCCAGCAGCTTTCTTTCCCGGGTTCATGGCTACACCTTC	CASSFLSRVHGYTF
TRBV15	NA	TRBJ2-7	NA	TGTGCCACCAGCGACAGCTACGAGCAGTACTTC	CATSDSYEQYF
TRBV10-3	NA	TRBJ1-2	NA	TGTGCCATCAGTGAGTCAGCTCTGGATGGCTACACCTTC	CAISESALDGYTF
TRBV5-8	many	TRBJ2-5	TRBD1	TGTGCCAGCAGCTCGGTCGACAGGGGAGGTCTCCAAGAGACCCAGTACTTC	CASSSVDRGGLQETQYF
TRBV2	NA	TRBJ2-1	NA	TGTGCCAGCAGTGACCCTCCGTCTCTCCGGGGGCAGTTCTTC	CASSDPPSLRGQFF
TRBV6-5	NA	TRBJ1-2	TRBD1	TGTGCCAGCACCTTGGGACAGGGGGCGCGAGGCTACACCTTC	CASTLGQGARGYTF
TRBV6-1	few	TRBJ2-1	NA	TGTGCCAGCAGTGAAAGAATAACAGGGAGCTCCTACAATGAGCAGTTCTTC	CASSERITGSSYNEQFF
TRBV19	few	TRBJ2-3	NA	TGTGCCAGTACCAGGCGAGTGGCCGCTGCAGATACGCAGTATTTT	CASTRRVAAADTQYF
TRBV5-5	NA	TRBJ1-5	NA	TGTGCCAGCAGCTTGGGGCCGCCGGGTCAGCCCCAGCATTTT	CASSLGPPGQPQHF
TRBV7-2	once	TRBJ2-1	TRBD2	TGTGCCAGCAGCTCGTACCGCGGGGGGCCTGAGCAGTTCTTC	CASSSYRGGPEQFF
TRBV4-3	NA	TRBJ2-5	NA	TGCGCCAGCAGCCAAGGGGGGGGCCCGATGGAAGAGACCCAGTACTTC	CASSQGGGPMEETQYF
TRBV18	NA	TRBJ1-3	NA	TGTGCCAGCTCACCGACAGCCAGTTCTGGAAACACCATATATTTT	CASSPTASSGNTIYF
TRBV2	NA	TRBJ1-1	TRBD1	TGTGCCAGCAGCGGGACAGGGGGAGAGGACACTGAAGCTTTCTTT	CASSGTGGEDTEAFF
TRBV9	NA	TRBJ1-2	TRBD1	TGTGCCAGCAGCGTAGAGGGACAGGGAAGGCCCTATGGCTACACCTTC	CASSVEGQGRPYGYTF